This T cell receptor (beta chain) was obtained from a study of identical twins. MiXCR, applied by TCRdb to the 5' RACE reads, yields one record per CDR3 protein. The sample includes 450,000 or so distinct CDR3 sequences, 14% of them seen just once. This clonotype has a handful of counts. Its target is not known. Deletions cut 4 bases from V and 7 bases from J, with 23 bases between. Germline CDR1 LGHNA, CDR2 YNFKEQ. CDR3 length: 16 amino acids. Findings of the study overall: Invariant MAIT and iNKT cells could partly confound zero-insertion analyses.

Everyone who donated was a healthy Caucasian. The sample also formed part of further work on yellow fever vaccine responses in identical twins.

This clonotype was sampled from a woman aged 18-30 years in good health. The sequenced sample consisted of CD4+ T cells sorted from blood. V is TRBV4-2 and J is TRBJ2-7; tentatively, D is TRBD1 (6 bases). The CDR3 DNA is TGTGCCAGCAGCCGATCATCCGGGACACTACTTGTTGAGCAGTACTTC. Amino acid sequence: CASSRSSGTLLVEQYF.